A selection of T cell receptor beta chains follows, all from one sample in a study of T-cell reconstitution after alpha-beta-depleted transplantation in children. TCRdb recomputed calls from the PCR reads with MiXCR, one row per CDR3 protein. The sample consists of some 500,000 distinct CDR3 sequences, approximately 20% of them appearing once. Material: PBMCs from the stem cell graft donor, obtained from the stem cell graft. The receptors here all came from a human donor who donated a stem cell graft to a child with acute lymphoblastic leukemia. Each CDR3 is given with its conserved first and last residue. D genes are given only for firm matches. Size is stated for part of the rows, as once, few or many counts, or as a class when the clone is expanded.

clone size	V gene	J gene	D gene	CDR3 protein	CDR3 DNA
few	TRBV15	TRBJ1-5	-	CATSRDSVRQPQHF	TGTGCCACCAGCAGAGATTCGGTGAGACAGCCCCAGCATTTT
-	TRBV3-1	TRBJ2-7	-	CASSRNSYEQYF	TGTGCCAGCAGCCGGAACTCCTACGAGCAGTACTTC
-	TRBV7-8	TRBJ2-1	TRBD1	CASSLLTGQVYNEQFF	TGTGCCAGCAGCCTCTTAACGGGACAGGTATACAATGAGCAGTTCTTC
-	TRBV7-9	TRBJ2-3	-	CASSLAPGGNTDTQYF	TGTGCCAGCAGCTTGGCTCCCGGGGGAAACACAGATACGCAGTATTTT
few	TRBV4-1	TRBJ1-1	-	CASSQSQRVNTEAFF	TGCGCCAGCAGCCAGTCACAGAGAGTGAACACTGAAGCTTTCTTT
few	TRBV7-9	TRBJ2-7	-	CASSSGHRIYEQYF	TGTGCCAGCAGCTCGGGACACCGGATCTACGAGCAGTACTTC
few	TRBV30	TRBJ1-1	-	CAWSVEGNTEAFF	TGTGCCTGGAGTGTAGAAGGGAACACTGAAGCTTTCTTT
-	TRBV6-5	TRBJ2-4	-	CASSYSGGGAKNIQYF	TGTGCCAGCAGTTACTCGGGGGGAGGAGCCAAAAACATTCAGTACTTC
many	TRBV10-3	TRBJ2-7	-	CAISDGTYEQYF	TGTGCCATCAGTGACGGTACCTACGAGCAGTACTTC
-	TRBV29-1	TRBJ1-2	-	CSVTDYGYTF	TGCAGCGTGACAGATTATGGCTACACCTTC
-	TRBV13	TRBJ2-2	-	CASSLSARRWTGELFF	TGTGCCAGCAGCTTATCGGCTAGACGGTGGACCGGGGAGCTGTTTTTT
-	TRBV12-3/TRBV12-4	TRBJ2-4	-	CASSWGGSKNIQYF	TGTGCCAGCAGTTGGGGCGGGTCCAAAAACATTCAGTACTTC
-	TRBV18	TRBJ2-1	-	CASSPTVGGRSYNEQFF	TGTGCCAGCTCACCAACGGTAGGAGGGCGCTCCTACAATGAGCAGTTCTTC
-	TRBV10-3	TRBJ2-7	-	CAISEVLAPYEQYF	TGTGCCATCAGTGAGGTCTTAGCGCCGTACGAGCAGTACTTC
-	TRBV10-2	TRBJ2-7	TRBD1	CASGFRTGEVYEQYF	TGCGCCAGCGGCTTCCGGACAGGGGAGGTTTACGAGCAGTACTTC
-	TRBV2	TRBJ2-1	TRBD1	CASRSLSGTGDGGEQFF	TGTGCCAGCAGGTCCCTATCCGGGACAGGCGATGGTGGTGAGCAGTTCTTC
-	TRBV29-1	TRBJ2-3	-	CSVDGAGLDDTQYF	TGCAGCGTTGATGGAGCGGGCCTCGATGATACGCAGTATTTT
few	TRBV10-3	TRBJ2-1	TRBD2	CAISEHEGLAGAGKYNEQFF	TGTGCCATCAGTGAGCATGAGGGACTAGCGGGAGCGGGGAAGTACAATGAGCAGTTCTTC